This entry lists 2 T cell receptor beta chains sequenced from one sample in a study of OX40 agonist ivuxolimab in advanced cancers. Measured with immunoSEQ multiplex PCR; TCRdb has only the in-frame clones, and not every one. The sample records some 72,000 clones, roughly 92% being singletons. Sequences were derived from CD4+ or CD8+ T cells sorted from blood, sampled in a trial of the OX40 agonist ivuxolimab. The receptor source for this set is an adult with an advanced solid tumor such as melanoma, head and neck, liver or kidney cancer.

This chain connects TRBV11-3 to TRBJ2-3, with 8 bases that match TRBD2. Germline CDR1 is SGHNT and CDR2 is YENEEA. This CDR3 is 13 amino acids long. V shed 5 bases and J 8 bases; nucleotides not matched to a gene: 6. The CDR3: CASSLGAGGTQYF. CDR3 in DNA: TGTGCCAGCAGCCTAGGTGCGGGGGGTACGCAGTATTTT.

The CDR3 bases are TGTGCCAGCAGCTCCCCTAGCGGGCTCACCGGGGAGCTGTTTTTT. This codes for CASSSPSGLTGELFF. The J gene is TRBJ2-2, the V gene TRBV7-9; the match to TRBD2 covers 8 bases. Per the germline V gene, CDR1 is SEHNR and CDR2 is FQNEAQ (reference sequence). CDR3 size: 15 residues. Trimming cost V 4 bases and J 4 bases; bases outside gene matches: 5. Variable domain in full (rest from reference TRBV7-9 and TRBJ2-2): DTGVSQNPRHKITKRGQNVTFRCDPISEHNRLYWYRQTLGQGPEFLTYFQNEAQLEKSRLLSDRFSAERPKGSFSTLEIQRTEQGDSAMYLCASSSPSGLTGELFFGEGSRLTVL.